This T cell receptor (beta chain) is drawn from a study of blood T cell repertoires in COVID-19. Study context: Samples representing acute and convalescent COVID-19 were sourced from the United States, Italy and Spain.

The germline V gene encodes CDR1 SGHRS and CDR2 YFSETQ. The CDR3 totals 12 residues. The V gene lost 1 base and the J gene lost 1 base, with 3 bases spanning the gap. Per the study methods: Amplification with reference gene primers provided the estimates of nucleated cell counts. Some clones are missing from TCRdb's copy, which holds only in-frame ones; the method was immunoSEQ multiplex PCR. Clone size and the V and J calls come from that table; the DNA yielded D and trimming. The sample comprises 70,000 to 95,000 clones, 81% of which are singletons, and more than 20% rests with the top ten. V and J are TRBV5-1 and TRBJ2-7; D uncertain. Material for sequencing was peripheral blood. The receptor was derived from a woman in her 70s with acute or convalescent COVID-19. The CDR3 DNA sequence: TGCGCCAGCAGCTTGCCTTCCTACGAGCAGTACTTC. Encoded protein: CASSLPSYEQYF.